Below, one T cell receptor beta chain is given with its context. Clones were read by immunoSEQ multiplex PCR, and TCRdb kept only the in-frame ones, dropping some. Altogether some 18,000 clones are present, 74% being singletons, with the ten largest covering over 4%. The sample comes from a study of somatic mutations in cytotoxic T cells in rheumatoid arthritis. CDR3 size: 16 residues. J gave up 3 bases and V 1 base, and 4 bases lay outside the gene matches. Germline CDR1 and CDR2: SGHTA and FQGNSA. Sequencing used CD8+ T cells sorted from blood. The sequence was obtained from a man in his sixties in good health. J is TRBJ2-5 and V is TRBV7-2; TRBD2 matches at 11 bases. The CDR3 bases are TGTGCCAGCAGCTTAGAACGTAGCGGGGGGGAAGAGACCCAGTACTTC. This codes for CASSLERSGGEETQYF.